The 29 T cell receptor beta chains below all came from one sample that was sequenced in a study of cytomegalovirus exposure and HLA in healthy donors. The study ran its PCR with 60 Vbeta and 13 Jbeta primers. The assay was immunoSEQ multiplex PCR, and TCRdb's table has in-frame clones only and misses some. The sample has around 140,000 clones; roughly 80% are singletons. Source material: PBMCs. These receptors were collected from a female donor in good health and CMV-seronegative.

This chain uses TRBV6-5 with TRBJ1-2; D uncertain. The CDR3 consists of 13 residues. Per the germline V gene, CDR1 is MNHEY and CDR2 is SVGAGI. The V end lost 6 bases, the J end lost 2 bases, and 10 bases lay between the germline ends. CDR3 DNA: TGTGCCAGCAGCCCGAACCGGAACTATGGCTACACCTTC. Residues: CASSPNRNYGYTF.

The chain uses TRBV15 and TRBJ1-1; D is possibly TRBD1 (6 bases). Looked up from germline, CDR1 is LNHNV and CDR2 is YYDKDF (reference sequence). The length of the CDR3 is 14 residues. V shed 5 bases and J shed 0 bases, with 10 bases lying between them. The CDR3 reads CATSRTALNTEAFF. DNA for the CDR3: TGTGCCACCAGCCGGACAGCACTGAACACTGAAGCTTTCTTT.

This clone has a single count. CDR3 coding DNA: TGTGCCAGTAGATTACACCGAGGGACTGAAGCTTTCTTT. This translates into CASRLHRGTEAFF. The chain joins TRBV19 to TRBJ1-1; D gene unclear. The CDR3 covers 13 residues. Germline CDR1 is LNHDA and CDR2 is SQIVND (reference sequence). V was pared by 6 bases and J by 5 bases, with 13 bases between. The complete variable domain, with remaining parts taken from reference TRBV19 and TRBJ1-1, reads DGGITQSPKYLFRKEGQNVTLSCEQNLNHDAMYWYRQDPGQGLRLIYYSQIVNDFQKGDIAEGYSVSREKKESFPLTVTSAQKNPTAFYLCASRLHRGTEAFFGQGTRLTVV.

The genes are TRBV6-5 and TRBJ1-1; tentatively, D is TRBD1 (6 bases). Germline assignment: CDR1 MNHEY and CDR2 SVGAGI. Between the trimmed V and J ends, which lost 6 bases and 0 bases, there was a span of 14 bases. The CDR3 consists of 15 residues. The CDR3 DNA reads as TGTGCCAGCAGCACAAGGACAGCCATGAACACTGAAGCTTTCTTT. Its translation is CASSTRTAMNTEAFF.

The rearrangement joins TRBV5-1 to TRBJ2-5, with a weak D call TRBD1 (5 bases). The J call could be wrong; TRBJ2-7 is a better fit for the DNA end. This CDR3 is built from 15 residues. The germline CDR1 and CDR2 sequences are SGHRS and YFSETQ. In DNA, the CDR3 is TGCGCCAGCAGCTTCACCGACAGCCTCTCCTACGAGCAGTACTTC. Protein: CASSFTDSLSYEQYF.

The chain joins TRBV29-1 to TRBJ1-2; D ambiguous. Germline CDR1 SQVTM, CDR2 ANQGSEA. CDR3 length: 13 residues. The CDR3 here is CTLTQASDYGYTF. The CDR3 nucleotides read TGCACCCTAACTCAGGCGTCCGATTATGGCTACACCTTC.

This chain connects TRBV27 to TRBJ1-1; D is possibly TRBD1 (5 bases). Germline V gene lookup returns CDR1 MNHEY and CDR2 SMNVEV (reference sequence). The CDR3 has 14 amino acids. Trimming pared 5 bases from V and 4 bases from J, leaving 14 bases between. Here the CDR3 DNA reads TGTGCCAGCAGTGGGGCCGAGGAGTTCACTGAAGCTTTCTTT. Its translation: CASSGAEEFTEAFF.

Details on this clone: A read error may account for a junction end that differs from germline. The V call is TRBV7-9, the J call TRBJ1-5; 7 nucleotides match TRBD1. The germline gives CDR1 SEHNR, CDR2 FQNEAQ (reference sequence). The CDR3 consists of 14 residues. Here the CDR3 reads CASSEQGSTQPQHF. The CDR3 nucleotides read TGTGCCAGCAGTGAACAGGGGAGCACTCAGCCCCAGCATTTT.

This clone was seen a handful of times. The chain is built from TRBV28 and TRBJ1-5; D may be TRBD1 (5 bases). Germline values: CDR1 MDHEN, CDR2 SYDVKM. The ends were cut back, 4 bases at V and 6 bases at J, with 10 bases in the middle. The CDR3 covers 13 residues. The CDR3 DNA follows: TGTGCCAGCAGTTCCAGGGAGGGTCAGCCCCAGCATTTT. Translated, it gives CASSSREGQPQHF.

This chain links TRBV5-4 with TRBJ2-1; 9 nucleotides align to TRBD1. CDR3 length: 13 amino acids. J was trimmed by 4 bases and V by 10 bases; bases with no gene match: 6. Germline V gene data show CDR1 as SGHNT and CDR2 as YYREEE (reference sequence). CDR3 loop: CALRQGGYNEQFF. CDR3 DNA sequence: TGTGCCCTCCGACAGGGGGGATACAATGAGCAGTTCTTC.

The J gene is TRBJ1-5, the V gene TRBV10-1; D gene unclear. The CDR3 covers 14 residues. Germline lookup yields CDR1 WNHNN and CDR2 SYGVQD (reference sequence). The V gene lost 5 bases and the J gene lost 5 bases, with 13 bases spanning the gap. CDR3 protein: CASSNSHKDQPQHF. CDR3 coding DNA: TGCGCCAGCAGTAACAGTCACAAGGATCAGCCCCAGCATTTT.

The chain uses TRBV7-9 and TRBJ2-2; D is uncertain. This CDR3 comprises 13 residues. V lost 7 bases and J 6 bases, leaving 12 bases between the germline ends. Germline assignment: CDR1 SEHNR and CDR2 FQNEAQ (reference sequence). The CDR3 is CASTRPESGELFF. As DNA, the CDR3 is TGTGCCAGCACCCGACCGGAGTCCGGGGAGCTGTTTTTT.

The chain carries TRBV7-9 and TRBJ2-7; 8 nucleotides agree with TRBD1. Germline trimming cut 5 bases from V and 4 bases from J; bases unmatched to any gene: 10. The CDR3 has 15 residues. In germline, CDR1 is SEHNR, CDR2 FQNEAQ (reference sequence). The CDR3 here is CASSQAKTGEYEQYF. In nucleotides, the CDR3 is TGTGCCAGCAGCCAGGCCAAGACAGGGGAATACGAGCAGTACTTC.

The genes are TRBV7-2 and TRBJ1-6; TRBD1 aligns across 11 bases. Germline V gene sequence: CDR1 SGHTA, CDR2 FQGNSA. After removal of 4 bases from V and 12 bases from J, the junction contained 8 bases not matched to a gene. CDR3 length equals 15 residues. CDR3 sequence (DNA): TGTGCCAGCAGCTCGGACAGGGGGCGCCAAGGACCCCTCCACTTT. Translation: CASSSDRGRQGPLHF.

This clone is a singleton in its sample. The chain joins TRBV9 to TRBJ1-6; the D gene is possibly TRBD1 (6 bases). The CDR3 is 16 residues long. Per germline, CDR1 SGDLS and CDR2 YYNGEE. V was trimmed by 4 bases and J by 2 bases, leaving 13 bases between them. CDR3 DNA sequence: TGTGCCAGCAGCAAAACAGGGATACCCTATAATTCACCCCTCCACTTT. Protein product: CASSKTGIPYNSPLHF.

The chain uses TRBV5-5 and TRBJ2-1; TRBD2 matches 13 bases. Germline values: CDR1 SGHKS, CDR2 YYEKEE (reference sequence). This CDR3 spans 15 amino acids. The ends lost 7 bases at V and 6 bases at J; junction bases unmatched: 7. In nucleotides, the CDR3 is TGTGCCAGCGGCGGACTAGCGGGAGTGTCCAATGAGCAGTTCTTC. This translates into CASGGLAGVSNEQFF. Looking up the rest from reference TRBV5-5 and TRBJ2-1 gives the full variable domain: DAGVTQSPTHLIKTRGQQVTLRCSPISGHKSVSWYQQVLGQGPQFIFQYYEKEERGRGNFPDRFSARQFPNYSSELNVNALLLGDSALYLCASGGLAGVSNEQFFGPGTRLTVL.

The J gene is TRBJ1-5, the V gene TRBV7-2, with a possible D match to TRBD1 (5 bases). CDR1 and CDR2 (germline): SGHTA, FQGNSA. The length of the CDR3 is 16 residues. Trimming took 3 bases from V and 4 from J, leaving 16 bases between them. CDR3 amino acids: CASSFVGGDGNQPQHF. In nucleotides, the CDR3 is TGTGCCAGCAGCTTCGTGGGGGGGGACGGGAATCAGCCCCAGCATTTT.

This clone was seen a few times. V gene TRBV7-8 combines with J gene TRBJ2-7; 9 nucleotides agree with TRBD2. V trimming: 6 bases; J trimming: 1 base; junction bases outside the gene matches: 4. CDR1 and CDR2 (germline): SGHVS, FQNEAQ. The length of the CDR3 is 14 residues. Here the CDR3 DNA reads TGTGCCAGCAGGCCCCTAGCGGGGTCCTACGAGCAGTACTTC. Translating it yields CASRPLAGSYEQYF.

Notes on this clone: One end of the junction does not line up with germline, which may come from a read error. This chain connects TRBV27 to TRBJ1-2, with 7 bases aligning to TRBD1. The length of the CDR3 is 16 residues. The germline V gene has CDR1 MNHEY and CDR2 SMNVEV (reference sequence). The CDR3: CASSVALTTGIDGYPF. CDR3 DNA: TGTGCCAGCAGCGTAGCATTGACGACAGGGATTGATGGCTACCCCTTC.

V is TRBV2 and J is TRBJ1-6, with 9 bases identical to TRBD1. Germline CDR1 is SNHLY and CDR2 is FYNNEI. The ends lost 6 bases at V and 8 bases at J; junction bases unmatched: 14. CDR3 length: 17 residues. The CDR3, as DNA: TGTGCCAGCAGGCTACAAGGGCCGGGACAGGGTCATTCACCCCTCCACTTT. This translates into CASRLQGPGQGHSPLHF.

V usage is TRBV7-9 and J usage is TRBJ1-1; 8 positions match TRBD1. The V gene end was trimmed by 5 bases and the J gene end by 1 base; junction bases not matched to a gene: 6. The CDR3 has 15 residues. The V gene's germline CDR1 is SEHNR and CDR2 FQNEAQ (reference sequence). The CDR3 loop reads CASSTRQGSNTEAFF. CDR3 bases: TGTGCCAGCAGCACGAGACAGGGGTCGAACACTGAAGCTTTCTTT.

The V call is TRBV5-1, the J call TRBJ2-7, with TRBD1 as a possible D gene (5 bases). The V gene's germline CDR1 is SGHRS and CDR2 YFSETQ. With 3 bases removed from V and 2 bases from J, the gap between germline ends came to 18 bases. This CDR3 has 16 amino acids. CDR3 DNA: TGCGCCAGCAGCTGGCTTTCAGGGTTGAATCCCTACGAGCAGTACTTC. The encoded protein is CASSWLSGLNPYEQYF.

This chain uses TRBV28 with TRBJ2-1; maybe TRBD2 (5 bases). This CDR3 comprises 15 residues. The V gene lost 2 bases and the J gene lost 8 bases, with 16 bases spanning the gap. The germline V gene has CDR1 MDHEN and CDR2 SYDVKM. The CDR3 is CASSLRVSPRDEQFF. The CDR3 DNA reads as TGTGCCAGCAGTTTACGCGTCTCCCCGAGGGATGAGCAGTTCTTC.

The V gene is TRBV23-1, the J gene TRBJ2-7, with D tentatively TRBD1 (5 bases). TRBV23-1 is an open reading frame, and its role is uncertain. Trimming removed 3 bases at V and 2 bases at J, with 17 bases between. This CDR3 is built from 16 residues. The CDR3 sequence is CASSQSLWAGTYEQYF. CDR3 DNA: TGCGCCAGCAGTCAGTCCCTGTGGGCAGGGACCTACGAGCAGTACTTC.

The chain carries TRBV6-5 and TRBJ1-4; TRBD1 agrees at 12 bases. V lost 3 bases, J lost 8 bases, and 4 bases stayed unmatched. The CDR3 covers 15 residues. The germline gives CDR1 MNHEY, CDR2 SVGAGI. The CDR3 protein is CASSYLGTGGEKLFF. The CDR3 coding sequence is TGTGCCAGCAGTTATCTCGGGACAGGGGGCGAAAAACTGTTTTTT.

For the CDR3, the DNA is TGTGCCAGCAGCCAAGAACGACTAGCGGGGTCCCTAGCCAAAAACATTCAGTACTTC. This encodes CASSQERLAGSLAKNIQYF. The J gene is TRBJ2-4, the V gene TRBV4-2; the match to TRBD2 covers 11 bases. CDR3 length: 19 residues. CDR1 LGHNA and CDR2 YNFKEQ come from the germline V gene. Trimming removed 0 bases from V and 0 bases from J; junction bases left unmatched: 7.

This clone appeared a few times. The genes are TRBV18 and TRBJ2-7; 8 bases agree with TRBD1. V lost 2 bases and J lost 4; bases outside the gene matches: 4. Germline V gene sequence: CDR1 KGHSH, CDR2 LQKENI. The CDR3 totals 14 residues. CDR3: CASSPSTGGYEQYF. Here the CDR3 DNA reads TGTGCCAGCTCACCATCAACAGGGGGTTACGAGCAGTACTTC.

The chain carries TRBV13 and TRBJ2-1; 7 nucleotides match TRBD2. Germline V CDR1 and CDR2: PRHDT, FYEKMQ (reference sequence). V lost 5 bases to trimming and J lost 0 bases; unmatched junction nucleotides: 13. This CDR3 has 18 amino acids. The chain's CDR3 is CASSPFHGGGSSYNEQFF. The CDR3 DNA follows: TGTGCCAGCAGCCCTTTCCATGGAGGCGGGAGCTCCTACAATGAGCAGTTCTTC.

The rearrangement links TRBV28 to TRBJ1-2, with TRBD1 matching 8 bases. CDR3 size: 13 residues. Trimming removed 4 bases from V and 8 bases from J; junction bases left unmatched: 6. Per germline, CDR1 MDHEN and CDR2 SYDVKM. DNA of the CDR3: TGTGCCAGCAGTTATTGGACAGGGTACGGCTACACCTTC. Protein sequence: CASSYWTGYGYTF.